The clone carrying this T cell receptor beta chain was seen more than once but under ten times. Antigen specificity is unknown. The V and J ends lost 1 base and 6 bases, in that order; junction bases with no gene match: 5. Germline V CDR1 and CDR2: SEHNR, FQNEAQ (reference sequence). The CDR3 loop spans 16 amino acids. Amplification targeted TCR beta CDR3 regions from RNA transcripts. The HTBI set primed first-round TCR CDR3 RT-PCR. TCRdb independently ran MiXCR on the multiplex PCR reads; one entry per CDR3 protein. The sample comprises a few hundred thousand distinct CDR3 sequences, around 15% of which are singletons, and about 3.5% rests with the top ten. The source of the sample is a study of T cells in Graves' hyperthyroidism and ophthalmopathy. Whole-study results and caveats: Most clonotypes expanded in the thyroid (above 0.001) were also present in blood.

Diagnostic assessment was based on clinical symptoms, serum thyroxine and TRAb, thyroid ultrasound and orbital computed tomography. The sample consisted of blood. This chain connects TRBV7-9 to TRBJ2-7, with 14 bases that match TRBD2. The source is a woman between 40 and 55 years old with Graves' ophthalmopathy. In nucleotides, the CDR3 is TGTGCCAGCAGCTTAGGACTAGCGGGAGGGTCAAGCGAGCAGTACTTC. Encoded protein: CASSLGLAGGSSEQYF.